The 27 T cell receptor beta chains below were found in one sample sequenced in a study of cytomegalovirus exposure and HLA in healthy donors. PCR used 60 Vbeta primers and 13 Jbeta primers. Sequencing used immunoSEQ multiplex PCR; TCRdb keeps in-frame clones, though not all of them. The profile shows 180,000 or so clones, around three quarters of them singletons. Material: PBMCs. All receptors come from a woman aged 25 to 39 in good health and CMV-seropositive.

This clone appeared a single time. The V call is TRBV28, the J call TRBJ1-4, with TRBD1 matching 9 bases. V trimming: 0 bases; J trimming: 9 bases; junction bases outside the gene matches: 20. Germline CDR1 MDHEN, CDR2 SYDVKM. There are 20 residues in the CDR3. The CDR3 reads CASSLWDRGGWSVREKKLFF. The CDR3 DNA is TGTGCCAGCAGTTTATGGGACAGGGGAGGCTGGAGCGTTCGAGAGAAAAAACTGTTTTTT.

This clone was detected a few times. The chain joins TRBV14 to TRBJ2-1; TRBD2 matches at 9 bases. Germline V gives CDR1 SGHDN, CDR2 FVKESK. Unmatched junction bases numbered 8, after V lost 7 bases and J lost 4 bases. There are 15 residues in the CDR3. The CDR3 sequence is CASKSVAGDYNEQFF. CDR3 sequence (DNA): TGTGCCAGCAAGTCGGTAGCGGGGGATTACAATGAGCAGTTCTTC.

This chain joins TRBV5-4 and TRBJ2-1; 7 nucleotides align to TRBD1. CDR1 SGHNT and CDR2 YYREEE come from the germline V gene (reference sequence). V shed 4 bases and J 4 bases; nucleotides not matched to a gene: 8. CDR3 size: 15 residues. The CDR3: CASSLGQVGYNEQFF. In nucleotides, the CDR3 is TGTGCCAGCAGCCTAGGACAGGTGGGGTACAATGAGCAGTTCTTC.

This chain links TRBV6-1 with TRBJ1-2; tentative D call: TRBD1 (5 bases). V lost 6 bases, J lost 5 bases, and 19 bases lay in between. The CDR3 length is 15 residues. Per the germline V gene, CDR1 is MNHNS and CDR2 is SASEGT. CDR3 amino acids: CASSSSYGARYGYTF. For the CDR3, the DNA is TGTGCCAGCAGCTCGAGCTATGGGGCGAGGTATGGCTACACCTTC.

The rearrangement uses TRBV11-3 and TRBJ2-1; 10 nucleotides agree with TRBD1. The CDR3 runs to 16 residues. V lost 2 bases to trimming and J lost 2 bases; unmatched junction nucleotides: 3. The germline gives CDR1 SGHNT, CDR2 YENEEA. DNA for the CDR3: TGTGCCAGCAGCTTACCGGGGACAGGGGCCTACAATGAGCAGTTCTTC. This translates into CASSLPGTGAYNEQFF.

This clone occurred a few times. This sequence joins TRBV5-1 and TRBJ2-2; 9 bases align to TRBD2. V shed 4 bases, J shed 4 bases, and the junction held 11 bases outside the gene matches. Germline-derived CDR1 and CDR2 are SGHRS and YFSETQ. This CDR3 contains 17 residues. In nucleotides, the CDR3 is TGCGCCAGCAGCCAGACCGTAGCGGGGGCCTCCACCGGGGAGCTGTTTTTT. Its protein is CASSQTVAGASTGELFF.

This clone was seen just once. V is TRBV27 and J is TRBJ1-4; the match to TRBD1 covers 7 bases. Germline V gene sequence: CDR1 MNHEY, CDR2 SMNVEV (reference sequence). The CDR3 length is 20 residues. Trimming took 0 bases from V and 0 from J; bases not matched to a gene: 13. The CDR3 is CASSLSARQGLISTNEKLFF. CDR3 sequence (DNA): TGTGCCAGCAGTTTATCGGCGAGACAGGGCCTTATTTCAACTAATGAAAAACTGTTTTTT.

The rearrangement uses TRBV5-1 and TRBJ2-5; D remains ambiguous. Gene TRBJ2-7 matches the end of the DNA better, so the J call may be wrong. Germline loops: CDR1 SGHRS, CDR2 YFSETQ. CDR3 size: 13 residues. CDR3: CASRERWGYEQYF. The CDR3 nucleotides read TGCGCCAGCCGAGAACGGTGGGGCTACGAGCAGTACTTC.

CDR3 residues: CASSQQGVSTEAFF. DNA of the CDR3: TGCGCCAGCAGCCAGCAGGGCGTGAGCACTGAAGCTTTCTTT. The chain carries TRBV4-3 and TRBJ1-1; maybe TRBD1 (5 bases). Between the trimmed V and J ends, which lost 3 bases and 4 bases, there was a span of 12 bases. This CDR3 contains 14 residues. The V gene's germline CDR1 is LGHNA and CDR2 YSLEER.

V is TRBV6-5 and J is TRBJ2-5; 8 nucleotides line up with TRBD2. CDR3 length: 13 residues. Per the germline V gene, CDR1 is MNHEY and CDR2 is SVGAGI. J lost 5 bases, V lost 5 bases, and 4 bases had no gene match. The chain's CDR3 is CASSQRGGETQYF. The CDR3 DNA is TGTGCCAGCAGTCAACGGGGGGGTGAGACCCAGTACTTC.

The chain uses TRBV2 and TRBJ2-1; D unclear. The length of the CDR3 is 14 residues. Germline-derived CDR1 and CDR2 are SNHLY and FYNNEI. The V gene lost 4 bases and the J gene lost 0 bases, with 7 bases spanning the gap. The CDR3: CASSASSSYNEQFF. CDR3 DNA: TGTGCCAGCAGTGCGTCCAGCTCCTACAATGAGCAGTTCTTC.

The CDR3 protein is CASSLGFGGGRTDTQYF. CDR3 nucleotides: TGTGCCAGCAGCCTCGGCTTTGGGGGGGGTCGCACAGATACGCAGTATTTT. The chain is built from TRBV5-6 and TRBJ2-3, with 7 bases fitting TRBD2. Germline V gene lookup returns CDR1 SGHDT and CDR2 YYEEEE. The CDR3 length is 17 residues. Unmatched junction bases numbered 12, after V lost 4 bases and J lost 1 base.

As to this clone: The same CDR3 can be traced to other DNA sequences in this sample. The chain links TRBV5-1 to TRBJ2-7; weak D call: TRBD1 (6 bases). V was cut by 4 bases and J by 2 bases, with 10 bases left in between. The CDR3 runs 13 residues. Germline CDR1 and CDR2: SGHRS and YFSETQ. In DNA, the CDR3 is TGCGCCAGCAGCCTTCAGGGGACCTACGAGCAGTACTTC. Its protein product is CASSLQGTYEQYF. The entire variable domain, with the rest obtained from reference TRBV5-1 and TRBJ2-7, is as follows: KAGVTQTPRYLIKTRGQQVTLSCSPISGHRSVSWYQQTPGQGLQFLFEYFSETQRNKGNFPGRFSGRQFSNSRSEMNVSTLELGDSALYLCASSLQGTYEQYFGPGTRLTVT.

A word on this clone: At one of its ends the junction is not consistent with the germline gene, which may arise from a read error. This chain joins TRBV2 and TRBJ1-5, with 9 bases fitting TRBD1. The CDR3 is 8 amino acids. CDR1 and CDR2 (germline): SNHLY, FYNNEI. The CDR3 DNA reads as TGTGCCAGAAGACAGGGGGATTTT. Amino acid sequence: CARRQGDF. The complete variable domain, with remaining parts taken from reference TRBV2 and TRBJ1-5, reads EPEVTQTPSHQVTQMGQEVILRCVPISNHLYFYWYRQILGQKVEFLVSFYNNEISEKSEIFDDQFSVERPDGSNFTLKIRSTKLEDSAMYFCARRQGDFGDGTRLSIL.

This clone was observed once. The chain is built from TRBV4-2 and TRBJ2-3; 10 bases align to TRBD2. This CDR3 is built from 17 residues. Trimming removed 0 bases from V and 1 base from J; junction bases left unmatched: 4. Germline CDR1 LGHNA, CDR2 YNFKEQ. The chain's CDR3 is CASSQDPSGGGTDTQYF. Here the CDR3 DNA reads TGTGCCAGCAGCCAAGATCCGAGCGGGGGGGGCACAGATACGCAGTATTTT.

This chain uses TRBV28 with TRBJ1-2, with TRBD1 matching 7 bases. The trim removed 5 bases at V and 4 bases at J, leaving 7 bases unmatched. Germline V gene lookup returns CDR1 MDHEN and CDR2 SYDVKM. CDR3 size: 14 residues. The CDR3: CASSAGGSVYGYTF. DNA for the CDR3: TGTGCCAGCAGTGCAGGGGGGAGCGTCTATGGCTACACCTTC.

This clone was counted a few times. The rearrangement uses TRBV19 and TRBJ1-5; D perhaps matches TRBD1 (6 bases). The CDR3 loop spans 18 amino acids. V was trimmed by 7 bases and J by 0 bases, leaving 22 bases between them. Per the germline V gene, CDR1 is LNHDA and CDR2 is SQIVND (reference sequence). The DNA of the CDR3 is TGTGCCAGTATCAGCACCCGGGGGGCCATCTATAGCAATCAGCCCCAGCATTTT. It specifies CASISTRGAIYSNQPQHF. The full variable domain, its missing parts supplied by reference TRBV19 and TRBJ1-5, is DGGITQSPKYLFRKEGQNVTLSCEQNLNHDAMYWYRQDPGQGLRLIYYSQIVNDFQKGDIAEGYSVSREKKESFPLTVTSAQKNPTAFYLCASISTRGAIYSNQPQHFGDGTRLSIL.

The chain couples TRBV7-6 to TRBJ2-2; 9 positions match TRBD1. Germline CDR1 and CDR2: SGHVS and FNYEAQ. V lost 7 bases to trimming and J lost 7 bases; unmatched junction nucleotides: 10. The CDR3 runs to 15 residues. The CDR3 region is CASKPDRGVDGELFF. The DNA for the CDR3 is TGTGCCAGCAAACCAGACAGGGGGGTTGACGGGGAGCTGTTTTTT.

The chain employs TRBV5-1 and TRBJ2-7; TRBD1 agrees at 9 bases. With 4 bases clipped from V and 5 bases from J, the junction kept 7 bases outside the gene matches. This CDR3 is 14 amino acids long. Germline V CDR1 and CDR2: SGHRS, YFSETQ. The CDR3 DNA is TGCGCCAGCAGCGGGGGGACAGGGCTAGACGAGCAGTACTTC. Its protein is CASSGGTGLDEQYF.

The chain recombines TRBV10-1 with TRBJ2-1, with a tentative D call TRBD2 (5 bases). The length of the CDR3 is 15 residues. Germline V CDR1 and CDR2: WNHNN, SYGVQD (reference sequence). V was trimmed by 3 bases and J by 6 bases, leaving 15 bases between them. The CDR3 bases are TGCGCCAGCAGTGATAGAGGGATAGGACTCAATGAGCAGTTCTTC. This sequence encodes CASSDRGIGLNEQFF.

V and J are TRBV5-4 and TRBJ2-5, with 9 bases that match TRBD2. J gave up 7 bases and V 0 bases, and 10 bases lay outside the gene matches. The germline gives CDR1 SGHNT, CDR2 YYREEE (reference sequence). There are 16 residues in the CDR3. CDR3 coding DNA: TGTGCCAGCAGCTTGGCCGGTAGCGGGGGCCGCCGGACCCAGTACTTC. It translates to CASSLAGSGGRRTQYF.

The chain joins TRBV11-3 to TRBJ2-7, with 9 bases identical to TRBD1. Trimming at V came to 6 bases and at J to 3 bases, leaving 9 bases not matched to a gene. Germline CDR1 SGHNT, CDR2 YENEEA. The CDR3 has 15 residues. The CDR3 bases are TGTGCCAGCAGTCGGGCGGGACAGGGTCTCTACGAGCAGTACTTC. Protein sequence: CASSRAGQGLYEQYF.

V and J are TRBV6-1 and TRBJ2-3; no definite D call. The V end lost 3 bases, the J end lost 1 base, and 8 bases lay between the germline ends. CDR3 length: 14 residues. Germline CDR1 is MNHNS and CDR2 is SASEGT. CDR3 coding DNA: TGTGCCAGCAGTGACGGTCGGGGCACAGATACGCAGTATTTT. Amino acid sequence: CASSDGRGTDTQYF.

This clone was detected only a few times. The J gene is TRBJ2-3, the V gene TRBV29-1, with D perhaps matching TRBD2 (7 bases). The V gene's germline CDR1 is SQVTM and CDR2 ANQGSEA. Trimming removed 1 base from V and 3 bases from J, with 23 bases in between. The CDR3 is made up of 18 amino acids. The CDR3, as DNA: TGCAGCGTTGAAGGGGTCATCGGTAGGGGGGGCGAGACAGATACGCAGTATTTT. It encodes CSVEGVIGRGGETDTQYF.

This chain connects TRBV9 to TRBJ1-1; 7 nucleotides align to TRBD1. This CDR3 contains 15 residues. The J segment lost 0 bases and the V segment lost 0 bases, leaving 2 bases of the junction unmatched. Germline V lookup: CDR1 SGDLS, CDR2 YYNGEE. DNA for the CDR3: TGTGCCAGCAGCGTAGAGGGGGCGCTGAACACTGAAGCTTTCTTT. This gives the protein CASSVEGALNTEAFF.

V usage is TRBV18 and J usage is TRBJ2-1, with a weak D call TRBD2 (7 bases). Germline CDR1 is KGHSH and CDR2 is LQKENI. Trimming shortened V by 2 bases and J by 6 bases, and 8 bases separated the two germline ends. The length of the CDR3 is 13 residues. The CDR3: CASSPGGANEQFF. The CDR3 nucleotides read TGTGCCAGCTCACCAGGGGGGGCCAATGAGCAGTTCTTC.

The chain links TRBV28 to TRBJ1-1; D may be TRBD1 (5 bases). The germline gives CDR1 MDHEN, CDR2 SYDVKM. The CDR3 has 16 residues. V was cut by 2 bases and J by 3 bases, with 16 bases left in between. The CDR3 bases are TGTGCCAGCAGTTTAGTCGGTGGGGGGGGGTACACTGAAGCTTTCTTT. Translating it yields CASSLVGGGGYTEAFF.